These 25 T cell receptor beta chains originate from one sample sequenced in a study of T cell responses to AZD1222 COVID-19 vaccine. TCRdb keeps only in-frame clones here, not all; method: immunoSEQ multiplex PCR. The table has approximately 150,000 clones, approximately 90% seen once. The sequenced sample was peripheral blood, obtained on day 0 of AZD1222 vaccination. The receptors shown here come from an adult in good health.

The chain joins TRBV7-8 to TRBJ2-7; TRBD2 is a possible D gene (5 bases). Per germline, CDR1 SGHVS and CDR2 FQNEAQ. The CDR3 is 15 amino acids. V shed 5 bases and J shed 3 bases, with 17 bases lying between them. CDR3 loop: CASSPGLTLFYEQYF. CDR3 DNA sequence: TGTGCCAGCAGCCCTGGACTGACCTTATTCTACGAGCAGTACTTC.

The chain links TRBV28 to TRBJ1-1, with unresolved D. V was cut by 6 bases and J by 5 bases, with 16 bases left in between. Looked up from germline, CDR1 is MDHEN and CDR2 is SYDVKM. This CDR3 has 14 residues. CDR3: CASSPDPRVTEAFF. Written as DNA, the CDR3 is TGTGCCAGCAGCCCCGACCCGCGGGTTACTGAAGCTTTCTTT.

The gene calls are TRBV20-1 and TRBJ1-5, with TRBD1 as a possible D gene (6 bases). The CDR3 contains 14 residues. Per germline, CDR1 DFQATT and CDR2 SNEGSKA (reference sequence). V was trimmed by 3 bases and J by 3 bases, leaving 12 bases between them. The CDR3, as DNA: TGCAGTGCTAGTCCCGGGACACACAATCAGCCCCAGCATTTT. Translation: CSASPGTHNQPQHF.

The V gene is TRBV7-2, the J gene TRBJ2-1, with D unresolved. Germline CDR1 and CDR2: SGHTA and FQGNSA. The V end lost 5 bases, the J end lost 8 bases, and 10 bases lay between the germline ends. The CDR3 is 12 amino acids. Here the CDR3 reads CASSVSEDEQFF. The DNA for the CDR3 is TGTGCCAGCAGCGTCTCAGAAGATGAGCAGTTCTTC.

CDR3 sequence (DNA): TGTGCCAGCAGGGGAGGGACACCCGAGAGAGTGTTCTTC. Protein product: CASRGGTPERVFF. The genes are TRBV2 and TRBJ2-1; a possible D gene is TRBD2 (7 bases). The CDR3 loop spans 13 amino acids. Looked up from germline, CDR1 is SNHLY and CDR2 is FYNNEI. V gave up 6 bases and J gave up 15 bases, with 21 bases separating them.

This chain connects TRBV5-6 to TRBJ2-7; a weak D match, TRBD1 (6 bases). This CDR3 region has 12 residues. V gave up 0 bases and J gave up 5 bases, with 6 bases separating them. Germline lookup yields CDR1 SGHDT and CDR2 YYEEEE. In DNA form, the CDR3 reads TGTGCCAGCAGCTTGGGGGACAACGAGCAGTACTTC. Its protein is CASSLGDNEQYF.

V is TRBV29-1 and J is TRBJ2-2; a possible D gene is TRBD2 (6 bases). Trimming stripped 6 bases from V and 6 bases from J, with 20 bases between. The germline CDR1 and CDR2 sequences are SQVTM and ANQGSEA. The CDR3 has 15 amino acids. The chain's CDR3 is CSVGSGTRGSGELFF. The CDR3 bases are TGCAGCGTGGGTTCCGGGACCCGGGGGTCCGGGGAGCTGTTTTTT.

The sample holds one count of this clone. V is TRBV2 and J is TRBJ1-5; D is undetermined. This CDR3 spans 13 amino acids. Germline loops: CDR1 SNHLY, CDR2 FYNNEI. The germline V and J ends were trimmed by 1 base and 7 bases, with 8 bases remaining between them. In DNA form, the CDR3 reads TGTGCCAGCAGTGAAGATAGTCGGCAGCCCCAGCATTTT. It translates to CASSEDSRQPQHF.

This clone was picked up one time. V and J are TRBV10-2 and TRBJ1-2; D is perhaps TRBD1 (5 bases). The CDR3 loop spans 13 amino acids. CDR1 and CDR2 from the germline V gene are WSHSY and SAAADI. The V end lost 5 bases, the J end lost 2 bases, and 9 bases lay between the germline ends. The CDR3 nucleotides read TGCGCCAGCAGTTCTGACAGCAACTATGGCTACACCTTC. Translation: CASSSDSNYGYTF.

The rearrangement links TRBV2 to TRBJ2-2; the D is unclear. The V end was cut by 7 bases, the J end by 8 bases, with 14 bases between. The CDR3 contains 13 residues. CDR1 is SNHLY, CDR2 FYNNEI, per germline. DNA of the CDR3: TGTGCCAGCAAAGTTCAGCAGGTTGGGGAGCTGTTTTTT. It yields the protein CASKVQQVGELFF.

A single count supports this clone. This sequence joins TRBV6-5 and TRBJ1-6, with no clear D. This CDR3 is 14 amino acids long. CDR1 MNHEY and CDR2 SVGAGI come from the germline V gene. Trimming took 5 bases from V and 9 from J, leaving 14 bases between them. CDR3 bases: TGTGCCAGCAGTCTTTCAGCGTTAGGTTCACCCCTCCACTTT. This encodes CASSLSALGSPLHF.

The V and J genes are TRBV4-2 and TRBJ1-1; D is ambiguous. This CDR3 region has 15 residues. V lost 1 base and J lost 1, with 10 bases in between. CDR1 and CDR2 from the germline V gene are LGHNA and YNFKEQ. The CDR3 reads CASSQGVWENTEAFF. The CDR3 DNA sequence: TGTGCCAGCAGCCAAGGGGTTTGGGAGAACACTGAAGCTTTCTTT.

The V call is TRBV5-6, the J call TRBJ2-1; possible D gene TRBD1, 5 bases. Looked up from germline, CDR1 is SGHDT and CDR2 is YYEEEE. This CDR3 has 12 residues. Trimming took off 3 bases at V and 6 bases at J, with 7 bases between the two ends. Here the CDR3 DNA reads TGTGCCAGCAGCTACACAGGCAATGAGCAGTTCTTC. Protein product: CASSYTGNEQFF.

J is TRBJ2-5 and V is TRBV28, with TRBD1 matching 12 bases. J lost 4 bases, V lost 6 bases, and 6 bases had no gene match. This CDR3 contains 15 residues. The germline V gene encodes CDR1 MDHEN and CDR2 SYDVKM. The CDR3: CASSPGQGAGETQYF. CDR3 bases: TGTGCCAGCAGCCCGGGACAGGGGGCTGGAGAGACCCAGTACTTC.

The CDR3 bases are TGCAGTGCTAGTAGGACTATCCTGGATAATTCACCCCTCCACTTT. Residues: CSASRTILDNSPLHF. The chain uses TRBV20-1 and TRBJ1-6, with D unclear. Germline assignment: CDR1 DFQATT and CDR2 SNEGSKA (reference sequence). Trimming cost V 3 bases and J 5 bases, with 14 bases left between them. There are 15 residues in the CDR3.

The chain is built from TRBV6-1 and TRBJ1-5; 7 bases match TRBD1. Losses at the gene ends were 2 bases for V and 2 bases for J; bases not matched to a gene: 15. CDR3 length equals 19 residues. Germline assignment: CDR1 MNHNS and CDR2 SASEGT. The CDR3 DNA reads as TGTGCCAGCAGTGAAAGTTGGGGGACAGATACCTTCCGCAATCAGCCCCAGCATTTT. Encoded protein: CASSESWGTDTFRNQPQHF.

This chain joins TRBV12-3 or TRBV12-4 and TRBJ1-1, with 9 nucleotides matching TRBD1. Trimming at V came to 5 bases and at J to 9 bases, leaving 4 bases not matched to a gene. The CDR3 is made up of 12 amino acids. Written as DNA, the CDR3 is TGTGCCAGCAGTGGGACAGGGTCTAAAGCTTTCTTT. Protein: CASSGTGSKAFF.

The chain is built from TRBV19 and TRBJ2-2; TRBD1 matches 10 bases. J was trimmed by 3 bases and V by 5 bases; bases with no gene match: 6. This CDR3 has 16 residues. Germline V gene sequence: CDR1 LNHDA, CDR2 SQIVND (reference sequence). CDR3 region: CASSPRQGAYTGELFF. The CDR3 DNA follows: TGTGCCAGTAGTCCCAGACAGGGGGCCTACACCGGGGAGCTGTTTTTT.

The CDR3 DNA reads TGCGCCAGCAGTGAGTCGTCGACGTCTACTAGCACAGATACGCAGTATTTT. It translates to CASSESSTSTSTDTQYF. The chain joins TRBV10-2 to TRBJ2-3; D gene ambiguous. V lost 0 bases and J 0 bases, leaving 13 bases between the germline ends. Germline V gene sequence: CDR1 WSHSY, CDR2 SAAADI. This CDR3 has 17 residues.

The chain is built from TRBV20-1 and TRBJ1-5, with 10 bases that match TRBD1. Germline values: CDR1 DFQATT, CDR2 SNEGSKA (reference sequence). CDR3 length: 14 amino acids. The junction had 4 bases not matched to a gene; V was cut back by 3 bases and J by 5 bases. Here the CDR3 DNA reads TGCAGTGCTAGTGGGACAGGGGTATATCAGCCCCAGCATTTT. Amino acid sequence: CSASGTGVYQPQHF.

V gene TRBV12-3 or TRBV12-4 combines with J gene TRBJ1-2; tentatively, D is TRBD1 (5 bases). Deletions cut 5 bases from V and 11 bases from J, with 12 bases between. The CDR3 totals 11 residues. CDR3 protein: CASSLGHWYTF. The DNA for the CDR3 is TGTGCCAGCAGTCTCGGACATTGGTACACCTTC.

The J gene is TRBJ2-7, the V gene TRBV6-4, with D possibly matching TRBD1 (6 bases). The CDR3 loop spans 15 amino acids. Trimming took 7 bases from V and 4 from J, leaving 20 bases between them. The germline gives CDR1 MRHNA, CDR2 SNTAGT. CDR3 in DNA: TGTGCCAGCACTCTGACTCCGTACAGGGAGTACGAGCAGTACTTC. Protein product: CASTLTPYREYEQYF.

There are a few counts of this clone. This chain connects TRBV19 to TRBJ1-1; D possibly corresponds to TRBD1 (5 bases). The CDR3 runs 14 residues. CDR1 LNHDA and CDR2 SQIVND come from the germline V gene (reference sequence). Trimming pared 4 bases from V and 1 base from J, leaving 10 bases between. The CDR3 sequence: CASSTLTANTEAFF. DNA of the CDR3: TGTGCCAGTAGTACCCTGACAGCGAACACTGAAGCTTTCTTT.

The chain has TRBV5-4 and TRBJ2-2, with 10 bases fitting TRBD2. V shed 4 bases and J 5 bases; nucleotides not matched to a gene: 8. CDR3 length: 16 amino acids. Germline V gene data show CDR1 as SGHNT and CDR2 as YYREEE (reference sequence). The CDR3 spells CASSKRGGRETGELFF. Here the CDR3 DNA reads TGTGCCAGCAGCAAGCGGGGGGGCCGGGAAACCGGGGAGCTGTTTTTT.

The table lists this clone with a count of one. This rearrangement joins TRBV28 to TRBJ2-7; D unclear. V was trimmed by 3 bases and J by 4 bases, leaving 7 bases between them. This CDR3 is 12 amino acids long. CDR1 and CDR2 (germline): MDHEN, SYDVKM. In DNA, the CDR3 is TGTGCCAGCAGTTTGGACCTTTACGAGCAGTACTTC. Protein sequence: CASSLDLYEQYF.